The present entry profiles one T cell receptor beta chain with its context. The data are from a study of blood T cell repertoires in COVID-19. About the research overall: COVID-19 samples collected from the United States, Italy and Spain covered acute and convalescent phases. Sources were T cells, B-cell-depleted T cells, or PBMCs; the material itself was cDNA or gDNA.

As processed by the authors: Estimation of nucleated cell counts was performed using reference gene primer amplification. Measured with immunoSEQ multiplex PCR; TCRdb has only the in-frame clones, and not every one. V, J and clone size reflect that table, while D and trimming were determined from the DNA. The table includes fewer than 250,000 clones, around 87% detected once. Trimming cost V 2 bases and J 6 bases; bases outside gene matches: 10. The CDR3 is 17 residues long. The germline V gene encodes CDR1 LGHNA and CDR2 YSLEER. This sequence joins TRBV4-3 and TRBJ2-2; 9 bases agree with TRBD2. The sample taken for sequencing was peripheral blood. This TCR was sampled from a man between 60 and 75 years old with acute or convalescent COVID-19. The CDR3 spells CASSQMGGGAVAGELFF. CDR3 nucleotide sequence: TGCGCCAGCAGCCAAATGGGCGGGGGGGCAGTCGCCGGGGAGCTGTTTTTT.